The 27 T cell receptor beta chains in this list originate from one sample, sequenced in a study of cytomegalovirus exposure and HLA in healthy donors. 60 Vbeta and 13 Jbeta primers were used in PCR. Clones were read by immunoSEQ multiplex PCR, and TCRdb kept only the in-frame ones, dropping some. The sample includes roughly 120,000 clones, approximately 70% of them seen just once. Specimen: PBMCs. All receptors derive from a woman between 25 and 40 years old in good health and CMV-seronegative.

The V call is TRBV19, the J call TRBJ1-4; TRBD1 aligns across 7 bases. Looked up from germline, CDR1 is LNHDA and CDR2 is SQIVND (reference sequence). This CDR3 spans 16 amino acids. J was trimmed by 4 bases and V by 4 bases; bases with no gene match: 9. In DNA form, the CDR3 reads TGTGCCAGTAGTACTGGGACAGCGAACCTTAATGAAAAACTGTTTTTT. This sequence encodes CASSTGTANLNEKLFF.

The chain couples TRBV4-2 to TRBJ2-7, with 10 bases identical to TRBD2. Per germline, CDR1 LGHNA and CDR2 YNFKEQ. The trim removed 2 bases at V and 5 bases at J, leaving 9 bases unmatched. There are 16 residues in the CDR3. CDR3 sequence (DNA): TGTGCCAGCAGCCAACAACAAGCGGGGGGGCGGAACGAGCAGTACTTC. As protein: CASSQQQAGGRNEQYF.

The chain links TRBV7-2 to TRBJ2-7; weak D call: TRBD2 (7 bases). Trimming left V 1 base short and J 7 bases short, with 17 bases between. The CDR3 spans 15 residues. The germline V gene has CDR1 SGHTA and CDR2 FQGNSA. In DNA form, the CDR3 reads TGTGCCAGCAGCTTAGGGACTCGGGGGGCCCGGGAGCAGTACTTC. Protein product: CASSLGTRGAREQYF.

The gene calls are TRBV6-6 and TRBJ1-1; 7 nucleotides agree with TRBD1. V trimming: 4 bases; J trimming: 3 bases; junction bases outside the gene matches: 5. Germline V gives CDR1 MNHNY, CDR2 SVGAGI (reference sequence). This CDR3 contains 14 residues. CDR3 region: CASSSGQGDTEAFF. The CDR3 region has the DNA TGTGCCAGCAGTTCCGGGCAGGGGGACACTGAAGCTTTCTTT.

This chain joins TRBV7-6 and TRBJ2-5; D possibly corresponds to TRBD1 (5 bases). The germline gives CDR1 SGHVS, CDR2 FNYEAQ. Deletions cut 4 bases from V and 4 bases from J, with 13 bases between. CDR3 length: 14 amino acids. The CDR3 reads CASSWQGGGETQYF. DNA for the CDR3: TGTGCCAGCAGCTGGCAGGGTGGTGGAGAGACCCAGTACTTC. Full variable domain (outside the CDR3, taken from reference TRBV7-6 and TRBJ2-5): GAGVSQSPRYKVTKRGQDVALRCDPISGHVSLYWYRQALGQGPEFLTYFNYEAQQDKSGLPNDRFSAERPEGSISTLTIQRTEQRDSAMYRCASSWQGGGETQYFGPGTRLLVL.

The chain couples TRBV5-6 to TRBJ2-6; D gene uncertain. Germline lookup yields CDR1 SGHDT and CDR2 YYEEEE. The CDR3 runs 15 residues. V was pared by 1 base and J by 4 bases, with 9 bases between. The CDR3 DNA follows: TGTGCCAGCAGCTTGCCCCCCTCGGGGGCCAACGTCCTGACTTTC. This encodes CASSLPPSGANVLTF.

The chain is built from TRBV15 and TRBJ1-5, with unresolved D. This CDR3 has 15 residues. The germline V gene encodes CDR1 LNHNV and CDR2 YYDKDF (reference sequence). The V end lost 0 bases, the J end lost 2 bases, and 8 bases lay between the germline ends. In DNA, the CDR3 is TGTGCCACCAGCAGAGATCTCGGGGGCAATCAGCCCCAGCATTTT. Amino acid sequence: CATSRDLGGNQPQHF.

The chain recombines TRBV5-1 with TRBJ1-5, with D tentatively TRBD1 (6 bases). Germline CDR1 and CDR2: SGHRS and YFSETQ. Trimming left V 4 bases short and J 0 bases short, with 11 bases between. This CDR3 contains 15 residues. The CDR3 DNA follows: TGCGCCAGCAGCCCCGGGACACTTAGCAATCAGCCCCAGCATTTT. Translated, it gives CASSPGTLSNQPQHF.

This clone was seen a handful of times. This chain connects TRBV7-9 to TRBJ1-2, with D hard to call. The V end was cut by 7 bases, the J end by 4 bases, with 13 bases between. CDR1 and CDR2 (germline): SEHNR, FQNEAQ (reference sequence). This CDR3 has 13 amino acids. The CDR3 spells CASTNSGFYGYTF. The CDR3, as DNA: TGTGCCAGCACCAACAGCGGGTTCTATGGCTACACCTTC.

The chain joins TRBV7-9 to TRBJ2-2, with D possibly matching TRBD2 (6 bases). Trimming cost V 1 base and J 6 bases, with 12 bases left between them. Germline V gene data show CDR1 as SEHNR and CDR2 as FQNEAQ (reference sequence). The CDR3 covers 15 residues. Here the CDR3 reads CASSLGLVLAGELFF. The CDR3 coding sequence is TGTGCCAGCAGCTTAGGACTAGTCCTGGCCGGGGAGCTGTTTTTT.

This clone came up once. The rearrangement uses TRBV29-1 and TRBJ1-2; D might be TRBD1 (5 bases). The CDR3 contains 12 residues. The ends were cut back, 2 bases at V and 6 bases at J, with 10 bases in the middle. The germline CDR1 and CDR2 sequences are SQVTM and ANQGSEA. The CDR3 DNA follows: TGCAGCGTTGAATTGGGGGGGAATGGCTACACCTTC. This codes for CSVELGGNGYTF.

The chain employs TRBV6-5 and TRBJ1-2; tentative D call: TRBD1 (6 bases). The CDR3 length is 15 residues. Deletions cut 5 bases from V and 4 bases from J, with 17 bases between. Per germline, CDR1 MNHEY and CDR2 SVGAGI. CDR3 sequence: CASSAYREGGYGYTF. The CDR3, as DNA: TGTGCCAGCAGTGCATACAGGGAAGGAGGCTATGGCTACACCTTC.

The chain carries TRBV5-1 and TRBJ2-7; TRBD1 matches at 8 bases. Germline loops: CDR1 SGHRS, CDR2 YFSETQ. V shed 2 bases, J shed 4 bases, and the junction held 5 bases outside the gene matches. The CDR3 extends over 14 amino acids. In DNA, the CDR3 is TGCGCCAGCAGCTTCACCCAGGGGGCTTACGAGCAGTACTTC. Amino acid sequence: CASSFTQGAYEQYF.

V is TRBV5-4 and J is TRBJ1-2; 8 bases agree with TRBD1. CDR3 length: 17 residues. Germline values: CDR1 SGHNT, CDR2 YYREEE (reference sequence). The J segment lost 2 bases and the V segment lost 0 bases, leaving 9 bases of the junction unmatched. CDR3: CASSLGGTGPSNYGYTF. CDR3 sequence (DNA): TGTGCCAGCAGCTTGGGTGGGACAGGCCCTTCGAACTATGGCTACACCTTC.

The chain carries TRBV7-9 and TRBJ1-4; D remains unclear. Trimming removed 5 bases from V and 8 bases from J, with 15 bases in between. The CDR3 sequence is 14 residues long. Per the germline V gene, CDR1 is SEHNR and CDR2 is FQNEAQ (reference sequence). The CDR3 DNA reads as TGTGCCAGCAGCCGCTTGGGCGGGCTAGAAAAACTGTTTTTT. Translated, it gives CASSRLGGLEKLFF. The entire variable domain, with the rest obtained from reference TRBV7-9 and TRBJ1-4, is as follows: DTGVSQNPRHKITKRGQNVTFRCDPISEHNRLYWYRQTLGQGPEFLTYFQNEAQLEKSRLLSDRFSAERPKGSFSTLEIQRTEQGDSAMYLCASSRLGGLEKLFFGSGTQLSVL.

This chain uses TRBV2 with TRBJ2-7; 7 positions agree with TRBD1. Unmatched junction bases numbered 8, after V lost 6 bases and J lost 0 bases. The CDR3 is made up of 15 amino acids. The V gene's germline CDR1 is SNHLY and CDR2 FYNNEI. DNA for the CDR3: TGTGCCAGCAGAAAAGGGGGACAGTCCTCCTACGAGCAGTACTTC. It is translated as CASRKGGQSSYEQYF.

V is TRBV6-6 and J is TRBJ1-1; no definite D call. Deletions cut 2 bases from V and 4 bases from J, with 8 bases between. The V gene's germline CDR1 is MNHNY and CDR2 SVGAGI (reference sequence). This CDR3 is built from 13 residues. The CDR3 sequence: CASSYSEGTEAFF. The CDR3 DNA reads TGTGCCAGCAGTTACAGCGAGGGCACTGAAGCTTTCTTT.

The chain has TRBV27 and TRBJ1-1, with 8 bases aligning to TRBD1. This CDR3 is 14 amino acids long. Germline CDR1 is MNHEY and CDR2 is SMNVEV (reference sequence). J lost 6 bases, V lost 5 bases, and 8 bases had no gene match. The DNA of the CDR3 is TGTGCCAGCAGTGCGCGGACAGGGCTGCCTGAAGCTTTCTTT. This translates into CASSARTGLPEAFF.

The gene calls are TRBV29-1 and TRBJ2-7, with D tentatively TRBD2 (5 bases). The CDR3 sequence is 12 residues long. Germline assignment: CDR1 SQVTM and CDR2 ANQGSEA. Trimming stripped 8 bases from V and 0 bases from J, with 11 bases between. The CDR3 DNA reads as TGCAGCTTCAGGAGGTCCTCCTACGAGCAGTACTTC. Translating gives CSFRRSSYEQYF.

With respect to this clone: At one end, the junction sequence differs from germline, possibly due to a read error. V is TRBV19 and J is TRBJ1-2, with D maybe TRBD1 (5 bases). CDR3 length: 11 residues. The V gene's germline CDR1 is LNHDA and CDR2 SQIVND (reference sequence). The CDR3 is CACRGGYGYTF. Here the CDR3 DNA reads TGTGCCTGTAGGGGAGGGTATGGCTACACCTTC. Filled out from reference TRBV19 and TRBJ1-2, the complete variable domain reads DGGITQSPKYLFRKEGQNVTLSCEQNLNHDAMYWYRQDPGQGLRLIYYSQIVNDFQKGDIAEGYSVSREKKESFPLTVTSAQKNPTAFYLCACRGGYGYTFGSGTRLTVV.

A single count supports this clone. Written as DNA, the CDR3 is TGTGCCACCAGCAGAGGCGGGACAGGGACCTACAATGAGCAGTTCTTC. It codes for CATSRGGTGTYNEQFF. The chain combines TRBV15 with TRBJ2-1, with 9 bases matching TRBD1. This CDR3 is built from 16 residues. CDR1 is LNHNV and CDR2 is YYDKDF in the germline V gene (reference sequence). Trimming removed 1 base from V and 2 bases from J; junction bases left unmatched: 3.

The chain has TRBV2 and TRBJ2-3; TRBD1 might be the D (6 bases). From germline, CDR1 is SNHLY and CDR2 FYNNEI. V gave up 3 bases and J gave up 0 bases, with 13 bases separating them. The CDR3 covers 16 residues. The CDR3 DNA is TGTGCCAGCAGTGAGGGGACACCAGCTAGCACAGATACGCAGTATTTT. Amino acids: CASSEGTPASTDTQYF.

This clone has more than one count but fewer than ten. The rearrangement joins TRBV6-6 to TRBJ1-1; D is uncertain. The V gene's germline CDR1 is MNHNY and CDR2 SVGAGI (reference sequence). The CDR3 is 14 residues long. V was clipped by 6 bases and J by 0 bases, with 11 bases between them. CDR3 sequence: CASSLPGLNTEAFF. CDR3 DNA sequence: TGTGCCAGCAGCCTACCGGGTCTGAACACTGAAGCTTTCTTT.

The chain combines TRBV6-6 with TRBJ1-5; a possible D gene is TRBD1 (5 bases). Trimming removed 7 bases at V and 0 bases at J, with 16 bases between. This CDR3 spans 16 amino acids. Germline CDR1 MNHNY, CDR2 SVGAGI (reference sequence). Here the CDR3 reads CASTGPDSYSNQPQHF. The CDR3 region has the DNA TGTGCCAGCACCGGGCCCGACAGTTATAGCAATCAGCCCCAGCATTTT.

The genes are TRBV7-3 and TRBJ1-1; no clear D gene. The CDR3 consists of 13 residues. The V and J ends lost 5 bases and 6 bases respectively, with 13 bases between them. Germline V gene sequence: CDR1 SGHTA, CDR2 FQGTGA. CDR3 sequence: CASSQGRDAEAFF. CDR3 nucleotides: TGTGCCAGCAGCCAAGGACGGGATGCTGAAGCTTTCTTT.

The gene calls are TRBV7-2 and TRBJ2-3; 10 positions match TRBD2. This CDR3 spans 17 amino acids. CDR1 and CDR2 from the germline V gene are SGHTA and FQGNSA. Unmatched junction bases numbered 8, after V lost 1 base and J lost 4 bases. The chain's CDR3 is CASSLVASGGGADTQYF. CDR3 bases: TGTGCCAGCAGCTTAGTGGCTAGCGGGGGTGGCGCAGATACGCAGTATTTT.

This clone was observed a handful of times. The chain uses TRBV15 and TRBJ2-7, with 8 bases identical to TRBD1. From germline, CDR1 is LNHNV and CDR2 YYDKDF (reference sequence). CDR3 length: 17 residues. V dropped 0 bases and J dropped 0; count of bases not matched to a gene: 7. This CDR3 reads CATSRDPATGGSYEQYF. DNA for the CDR3: TGTGCCACCAGCAGAGATCCCGCAACAGGGGGCTCCTACGAGCAGTACTTC.